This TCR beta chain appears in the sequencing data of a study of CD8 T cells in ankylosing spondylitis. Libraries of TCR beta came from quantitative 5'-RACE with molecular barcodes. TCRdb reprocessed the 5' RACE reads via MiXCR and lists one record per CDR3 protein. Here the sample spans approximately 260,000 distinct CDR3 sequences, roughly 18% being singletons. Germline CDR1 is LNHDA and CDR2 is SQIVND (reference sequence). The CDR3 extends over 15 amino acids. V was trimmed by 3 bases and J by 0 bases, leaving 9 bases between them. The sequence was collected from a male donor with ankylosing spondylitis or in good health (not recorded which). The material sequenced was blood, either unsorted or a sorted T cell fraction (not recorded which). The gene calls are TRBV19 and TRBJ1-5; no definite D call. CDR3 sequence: CASSIWGVSNQPQHF. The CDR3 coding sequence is TGTGCCAGTAGTATTTGGGGAGTTAGCAATCAGCCCCAGCATTTT.